The clone carrying this T cell receptor beta chain appeared a few times. The target antigen is unknown. Germline V gene lookup returns CDR1 MNHEY and CDR2 SVGAGI. With 6 bases removed from V and 7 bases from J, the gap between germline ends came to 16 bases. The CDR3 runs to 15 residues. Using immunoSEQ multiplex PCR, the repertoire was profiled, and TCRdb retains in-frame clones only, with some absent. Of some 70,000 clones in the sample, roughly 84% were seen once. These data originate in a study of OX40 agonist ivuxolimab in advanced cancers. Whole-study findings and limits: Among patients with partial responses at 0.1-3.0 mg/kg, clonal expansion was among the lowest. At 0.1 to 3.0 mg/kg and by week 6, CD4+ and CD8+ T cells in the blood had expanded clonally.

The sample in question was CD4+ or CD8+ T cells sorted from blood, obtained in a trial of the OX40 agonist ivuxolimab. The chain links TRBV6-5 to TRBJ1-6, with D perhaps TRBD1 (5 bases). The TCR comes from an adult with an advanced solid tumor such as melanoma, head and neck, liver or kidney cancer. CDR3 region: CASSPVTQGNSPLHF. CDR3 bases: TGTGCCAGCAGCCCCGTAACCCAGGGAAATTCACCCCTCCACTTT.